This T cell receptor (beta chain) was sequenced for a study of identical twins. The CDR3 consists of 15 residues. In germline, CDR1 is MNHEY, CDR2 SVGEGT. V dropped 4 bases and J dropped 1; count of bases not matched to a gene: 6. MiXCR was run by TCRdb on the 5' RACE reads, yielding one entry per CDR3 protein. The sample carries 450,000 or so distinct CDR3 sequences, less than 25% recorded once. These data were also reused for a study on T cells expressing NK-cell markers. According to that study: The dominant NKG2C+ clonotypes represented 1.0-7.0% of CD8+ T cells in 6 or 7 donors.

The TCR was taken from a woman aged 18-30 years in good health. The J gene is TRBJ2-5, the V gene TRBV6-2 or TRBV6-3, with 7 bases matching TRBD1. The sequenced sample consisted of CD4+ T cells sorted from blood. For the CDR3, the DNA is TGTGCCAGCAGTTTCAGACCAGGGGGCCAAGAGACCCAGTACTTC. This sequence encodes CASSFRPGGQETQYF.